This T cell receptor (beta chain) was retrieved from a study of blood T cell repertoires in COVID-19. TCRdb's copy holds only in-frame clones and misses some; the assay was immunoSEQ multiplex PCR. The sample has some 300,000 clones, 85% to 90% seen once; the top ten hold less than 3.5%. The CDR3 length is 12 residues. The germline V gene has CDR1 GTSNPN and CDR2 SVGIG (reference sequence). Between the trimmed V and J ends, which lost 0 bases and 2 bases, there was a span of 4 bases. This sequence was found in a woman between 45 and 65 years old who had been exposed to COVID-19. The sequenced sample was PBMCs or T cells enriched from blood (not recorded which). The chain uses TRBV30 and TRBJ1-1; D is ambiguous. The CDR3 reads CAWSVINTEAFF. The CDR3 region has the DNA TGTGCCTGGAGTGTAATAAACACTGAAGCTTTCTTT. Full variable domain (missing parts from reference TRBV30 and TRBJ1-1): SQTIHQWPATLVQPVGSPLSLECTVEGTSNPNLYWYRQAAGRGLQLLFYSVGIGQISSEVPQNLSASRPQDRQFILSSKKLLLSDSGFYLCAWSVINTEAFFGQGTRLTVV.